This paragraph covers one T cell receptor beta chain sequence. Its antigen is unidentified. This sample was taken from a study of OX40 agonist ivuxolimab in advanced cancers. At cycle 4 day 1, cycle 7 day 1, and baseline, blood was sampled. Sequencing was performed with immunoSEQ multiplex PCR; in TCRdb, only in-frame clones are kept and a portion is missing. The repertoire includes tens of thousands of clones, roughly 85% of them detected once, and 15% to 20% sits in the top ten. CDR1 is SGHNT, CDR2 YYREEE, per germline (reference sequence). V lost 10 bases to trimming and J lost 1 base, with 11 bases between them. The CDR3 totals 12 residues. The study, taken as a whole, reports: Relative to CD4+ cells, CD8+ T cells on average had more expanded clones. CD4+ and CD8+ T cells in blood underwent clonal expansion by week 6 at 0.1 to 3.0 mg/kg.

This sequence originates from an adult with an advanced solid tumor such as melanoma, head and neck, liver or kidney cancer. The chain employs TRBV5-4 and TRBJ1-1, with D possibly being TRBD1 (5 bases). Sequencing used CD4+ or CD8+ T cells sorted from blood, obtained in a trial of the OX40 agonist ivuxolimab. The CDR3 DNA reads TGTGCCGGACGGGGGGGGAACACTGAAGCTTTCTTT. Protein product: CAGRGGNTEAFF.